Below are 27 T cell receptor beta chains sequenced from a single sample in a study of regulatory T cells in long-lasting Graves disease. The authors built TCR beta libraries using iRepertoire HTBI primers and Arm-PCR of CDR3 regions. TCRdb fed the multiplex PCR reads into MiXCR, producing one record per CDR3 protein. Of around 500,000 distinct CDR3 sequences in the sample, 13% were seen once. Time point noted: newly diagnosed GD, antithyroid drugs for less than 3 months. From RNA extracted from PBMCs, the TCR library was made. These data were also reused for a study on T cells in Graves' hyperthyroidism and ophthalmopathy.

The starting material was peripheral blood mononuclear cells (PBMCs), obtained at new diagnosis, from a patient treated with antithyroid drugs. These receptors were obtained from a man in his thirties or forties with Graves disease.

Only a few counts were recorded for this clonotype. This chain connects TRBV7-9 to TRBJ2-4; D is unresolved. The CDR3 has 15 residues. The germline gives CDR1 SEHNR, CDR2 FQNEAQ (reference sequence). Trimming took off 4 bases at V and 3 bases at J, with 13 bases between the two ends. The CDR3 region has the DNA TGTGCCAGCAGCTCTGGTTCCTGGGGCAAAAACATTCAGTACTTC. The encoded protein is CASSSGSWGKNIQYF.

The sample holds many counts of this clonotype. The chain has TRBV7-2 and TRBJ1-5, with a possible D match to TRBD1 (5 bases). The V gene lost 5 bases and the J gene lost 5 bases, with 10 bases spanning the gap. The CDR3 loop spans 13 amino acids. CDR1 and CDR2 from the germline V gene are SGHTA and FQGNSA. The CDR3 region is CASSQGVYQPQHF. As DNA, the CDR3 is TGTGCCAGCAGCCAGGGTGTGTATCAGCCCCAGCATTTT. Looking up the rest from reference TRBV7-2 and TRBJ1-5 gives the full variable domain: GAGVSQSPSNKVTEKGKDVELRCDPISGHTALYWYRQSLGQGLEFLIYFQGNSAPDKSGLPSDRFSAERTGGSVSTLTIQRTQQEDSAVYLCASSQGVYQPQHFGDGTRLSIL.

This clonotype has just a few counts. The chain combines TRBV10-1 with TRBJ2-7; D possibly matches TRBD1 or TRBD2 (5 bases each). The CDR3 is 15 residues long. CDR1 and CDR2 from the germline V gene are WNHNN and SYGVQD (reference sequence). The V end lost 0 bases, the J end lost 5 bases, and 14 bases lay between the germline ends. The CDR3 DNA follows: TGCGCCAGCAGTGAGTCAGGCGGCAGGGAGAACGAGCAGTACTTC. This sequence encodes CASSESGGRENEQYF.

This clonotype was observed a handful of times. V is TRBV18 and J is TRBJ1-2; 7 bases fit TRBD1. With V trimmed by 4 bases and J by 8 bases, 4 bases remained unmatched. The CDR3 contains 12 residues. CDR1 is KGHSH and CDR2 is LQKENI in the germline V gene. The CDR3 DNA is TGTGCCAGCTCACGGGGGACAGAAGGCTACACCTTC. Its translation: CASSRGTEGYTF.

About this clonotype: A read error may be the cause here, since a much bigger clone is one base away. This sequence joins TRBV6-5 and TRBJ1-1; no firm D call. The germline V gene has CDR1 MNHEY and CDR2 SVGAGI. This CDR3 is 16 amino acids long. The CDR3 loop is CASSLVTHSKNTEDFF. In DNA form, the CDR3 reads TGTGCCAGCAGTTTAGTGACACATTCAAAGAACACTGAAGATTTCTTT.

This clonotype occurred many times. The chain joins TRBV11-3 to TRBJ2-1, with 11 bases aligning to TRBD2. The CDR3 length is 19 residues. Germline trimming cut 1 base from V and 6 bases from J; bases unmatched to any gene: 14. Germline V gene lookup returns CDR1 SGHNT and CDR2 YENEEA. CDR3 amino acids: CASSLATLAGGPPSNEQFF. In DNA form, the CDR3 reads TGTGCCAGCAGCTTAGCCACCTTAGCGGGAGGGCCCCCTTCCAATGAGCAGTTCTTC.

V and J are TRBV19 and TRBJ1-1; D call uncertain. The V and J ends lost 3 bases and 0 bases respectively, with 11 bases between them. Germline V gene lookup returns CDR1 LNHDA and CDR2 SQIVND (reference sequence). The CDR3 contains 15 residues. Here the CDR3 DNA reads TGTGCCAGTAGTATGGCAGAGAGACTGAACACTGAAGCTTTCTTT. It specifies CASSMAERLNTEAFF.

This clonotype was counted a few times. One end of the junction varies from germline; a read error may be responsible. The V gene is TRBV6-2 or TRBV6-3, the J gene TRBJ2-7; 8 bases map to TRBD2. This CDR3 is 14 amino acids long. Germline values: CDR1 MNHEY, CDR2 SVGEGT. In DNA, the CDR3 is TGTGTCAGCAGCGAGCGGGGGAGCTCCTACGAGCAGTACTTC. Amino acids: CVSSERGSSYEQYF.

The table lists this clonotype with many counts. V is TRBV28 and J is TRBJ1-4; a possible D gene is TRBD1 (5 bases). Germline CDR1 reads MDHEN; CDR2 reads SYDVKM. This CDR3 is built from 14 residues. V shed 2 bases and J shed 14 bases, with 18 bases lying between them. CDR3 protein: CASSLGSSGQGLFF. The CDR3 bases are TGTGCCAGCAGTTTAGGCTCCTCGGGGCAAGGGCTGTTTTTT. Looking up the rest from reference TRBV28 and TRBJ1-4 gives the full variable domain: DVKVTQSSRYLVKRTGEKVFLECVQDMDHENMFWYRQDPGLGLRLIYFSYDVKMKEKGDIPEGYSVSREKKERFSLILESASTNQTSMYLCASSLGSSGQGLFFGSGTQLSVL.

With regard to this clonotype: A read error may explain this, as a much larger clone is one base away. The CDR3 nucleotides are TGTGCCAGCAGCTGCTTGGGGACTAGCGAAGAGACCCAGTACTTC. Residues: CASSCLGTSEETQYF. The chain employs TRBV7-2 and TRBJ2-1, with TRBD2 identical over 10 bases. The J call may be faulty, since TRBJ2-5 better matches the DNA end. This CDR3 is built from 15 residues. Germline V CDR1 and CDR2: SGHTA, FQGNSA.

This clonotype was counted ten times or more. The rearrangement links TRBV12-3 or TRBV12-4 to TRBJ1-2, with TRBD1 as a possible D gene (5 bases). V was pared by 4 bases and J by 4 bases, with 22 bases between. The CDR3 is 17 residues long. In DNA form, the CDR3 reads TGTGCCAGCAGTTCCGGCCGTGTTACCCCGAGGGGCTATGGCTACACCTTC. As protein: CASSSGRVTPRGYGYTF.

This clonotype showed up many times. V is TRBV24-1 and J is TRBJ2-7; 9 bases line up with TRBD1. After removal of 2 bases from V and 6 bases from J, the junction contained 10 bases not matched to a gene. The CDR3 extends over 16 amino acids. In germline, CDR1 is KGHDR, CDR2 SFDVKD. The CDR3 protein is CATSDSAGTGRVEQYF. CDR3 bases: TGTGCCACCAGTGATTCTGCCGGGACAGGGCGGGTCGAGCAGTACTTC.

This clonotype was seen at least ten times. The genes are TRBV6-1 and TRBJ2-5, with D tentatively TRBD1 or TRBD2 (5 bases each). The V gene's germline CDR1 is MNHNS and CDR2 SASEGT. Trimming cost V 6 bases and J 4 bases, with 18 bases left between them. This CDR3 contains 15 residues. CDR3 protein: CASRGLWEQGETQYF. The DNA for the CDR3 is TGTGCCAGCAGAGGGTTGTGGGAGCAGGGAGAGACCCAGTACTTC.

Ten or more counts support this clonotype. The chain links TRBV20-1 to TRBJ2-1; D is unresolved. Per germline, CDR1 DFQATT and CDR2 SNEGSKA (reference sequence). The germline V and J ends were trimmed by 5 bases and 8 bases, with 19 bases remaining between them. There are 14 residues in the CDR3. The CDR3, as DNA: TGCAGTGCTCCCGATGTACTTAGGACCGATGAGCAGTTCTTC. Amino acid sequence: CSAPDVLRTDEQFF.

This clonotype was found many times. The J gene is TRBJ1-1, the V gene TRBV18; D is uncertain. V shed 4 bases and J shed 1 base, with 10 bases lying between them. The CDR3 covers 14 residues. The germline gives CDR1 KGHSH, CDR2 LQKENI. CDR3: CASSQNKENTEAFF. DNA for the CDR3: TGTGCCAGCTCACAGAACAAGGAGAACACTGAAGCTTTCTTT.

This clonotype was observed at least ten times. This chain links TRBV29-1 with TRBJ2-5, with a tentative D call TRBD2 (5 bases). V was cut by 5 bases and J by 4 bases, with 8 bases left in between. Germline CDR1 and CDR2: SQVTM and ANQGSEA. The CDR3 covers 11 residues. CDR3 sequence reads: CSVPRGETQYF. The DNA of the CDR3 is TGCAGCGTTCCCCGGGGAGAGACCCAGTACTTC. The full variable domain, in which reference TRBV29-1 and TRBJ2-5 provide the parts outside the CDR3, is SAVISQKPSRDICQRGTSLTIQCQVDSQVTMMFWYRQQPGQSLTLIATANQGSEATYESGFVIDKFPISRPNLTFSTLTVSNMSPEDSSIYLCSVPRGETQYFGPGTRLLVL.

This clonotype showed up just once. A read error is likely here: a far larger clone is one base away. This is likely a read error, given that the CDR3 carries no conserved phenylalanine or tryptophan at its end. This CDR3 reads CASTRKDLVETQYY. DNA of the CDR3: TGTGCCAGCACCCGAAAGGACCTCGTCGAGACCCAGTACTAC. The chain links TRBV7-2 to TRBJ2-1, with D hard to call. The J call may be incorrect, as the DNA end agrees better with TRBJ2-5. The CDR3 runs to 14 residues. The germline V gene encodes CDR1 SGHTA and CDR2 FQGNSA.

The rearrangement joins TRBV25-1 to TRBJ2-3, with D unclear. Trimming removed 5 bases at V and 6 bases at J, with 9 bases between. The CDR3 is made up of 12 amino acids. Germline CDR1 is MGHDK and CDR2 is SYGVNS. CDR3 region: CASSQTRDTQYF. CDR3 nucleotide sequence: TGTGCCAGCAGTCAGACAAGGGATACGCAGTATTTT. Supplemented by reference TRBV25-1 and TRBJ2-3, the full variable domain reads EADIYQTPRYLVIGTGKKITLECSQTMGHDKMYWYQQDPGMELHLIHYSYGVNSTEKGDLSSESTVSRIRTEHFPLTLESARPSHTSQYLCASSQTRDTQYFGPGTRLTVL.

This clonotype occurred a few times. The chain couples TRBV29-1 to TRBJ2-3, with 7 bases lining up with TRBD2. Per germline, CDR1 SQVTM and CDR2 ANQGSEA. This CDR3 comprises 13 residues. The J segment lost 2 bases and the V segment lost 3 bases, leaving 2 bases of the junction unmatched. The CDR3 sequence is CSVEGGFTDTQYF. DNA for the CDR3: TGCAGCGTTGAGGGGGGGTTCACAGATACGCAGTATTTT.

This chain links TRBV27 with TRBJ2-1; 9 bases fit TRBD2. The CDR3 loop spans 17 amino acids. CDR1 is MNHEY, CDR2 SMNVEV, per germline (reference sequence). V gave up 0 bases and J gave up 3 bases; unmatched junction bases: 6. CDR3 residues: CASSLSLAGISYNEQFF. Written as DNA, the CDR3 is TGTGCCAGCAGTTTATCCCTAGCGGGGATAAGCTACAATGAGCAGTTCTTC.

The J gene is TRBJ2-7, the V gene TRBV7-9, with D uncertain. The CDR3 consists of 14 residues. Per germline, CDR1 SEHNR and CDR2 FQNEAQ (reference sequence). V gave up 4 bases and J gave up 0 bases, with 10 bases separating them. CDR3 in DNA: TGTGCCAGCAGCTCTGCGACCCACTCCTACGAGCAGTACTTC. It yields the protein CASSSATHSYEQYF. Full variable domain (missing parts from reference TRBV7-9 and TRBJ2-7): DTGVSQNPRHKITKRGQNVTFRCDPISEHNRLYWYRQTLGQGPEFLTYFQNEAQLEKSRLLSDRFSAERPKGSFSTLEIQRTEQGDSAMYLCASSSATHSYEQYFGPGTRLTVT.

In this sample, this clonotype turned up many times. The chain combines TRBV12-3 or TRBV12-4 with TRBJ2-7; TRBD1 or TRBD2 may be the D gene (6 bases each). Trimming left V 3 bases short and J 7 bases short, with 19 bases between. CDR3 size: 15 residues. Written as DNA, the CDR3 is TGTGCCAGCAGTTTTAGGGACAAGGGGGGTAAAGAGCAGTACTTC. Its translation is CASSFRDKGGKEQYF.

This clonotype was recorded many times. The chain is built from TRBV7-9 and TRBJ1-1; D remains unclear. Per germline, CDR1 SEHNR and CDR2 FQNEAQ (reference sequence). The CDR3 length is 14 residues. V was pared by 3 bases and J by 4 bases, with 12 bases between. This chain's CDR3 is CASSFRGWSTEAFF. The CDR3 DNA follows: TGTGCCAGCAGCTTCCGGGGTTGGTCCACTGAAGCTTTCTTT.

The gene calls are TRBV5-1 and TRBJ1-4; D uncertain. The V end was cut by 1 base, the J end by 5 bases, with 9 bases between. The CDR3 length is 14 residues. CDR1 is SGHRS and CDR2 is YFSETQ in the germline V gene. CDR3 nucleotides: TGCGCCAGCAGCTTGACGGCCGGAAATGAAAAACTGTTTTTT. It yields the protein CASSLTAGNEKLFF.

Ten or more counts support this clonotype. J is TRBJ2-7 and V is TRBV4-1; 8 nucleotides line up with TRBD1. With 3 bases clipped from V and 2 bases from J, the junction kept 9 bases outside the gene matches. The CDR3 is 16 residues long. Germline CDR1 reads MGHRA; CDR2 reads YSYEKL. CDR3 bases: TGCGCCAGCAGCCACGGGTTGGACAGGGCTACCTACGAGCAGTACTTC. Amino acid sequence: CASSHGLDRATYEQYF.

The rearrangement links TRBV9 to TRBJ1-5; D unresolved. Per the germline V gene, CDR1 is SGDLS and CDR2 is YYNGEE. The CDR3 extends over 15 amino acids. V lost 0 bases and J 1 base, leaving 8 bases between the germline ends. The CDR3 sequence: CASSVGLLSNQPQHF. CDR3 DNA: TGTGCCAGCAGCGTAGGGCTTCTGAGCAATCAGCCCCAGCATTTT.

This clonotype came up a few times. V is TRBV3-1 and J is TRBJ2-6; D is undetermined. The V gene's germline CDR1 is LGHDT and CDR2 YNNKEL (reference sequence). This CDR3 is built from 16 residues. The V gene lost 0 bases and the J gene lost 0 bases, with 6 bases spanning the gap. CDR3 sequence reads: CASSQDVDSGANVLTF. CDR3 coding DNA: TGTGCCAGCAGCCAAGACGTGGACTCTGGGGCCAACGTCCTGACTTTC.